This entry is about one T cell receptor (beta chain). Its antigen is as yet unknown. Time point meaning: pre-treatment sample, taken before nivolumab and TIL therapy. Adults with stage 4 NSCLC were enrolled in a phase I trial. This sample was included in a study of TIL therapy for anti-PD-1-resistant metastatic lung cancer. The libraries were made with immunoSEQ v3. Each library reached 2.1 million or so read pairs, or roughly 4.5-6.5 million at deep level. Profiled with immunoSEQ multiplex PCR; TCRdb holds only in-frame clones, not every one. The repertoire consists of 36,000 or so clones, with less than 75% occurring once and the leading ten covering about 5.7%. There are 17 residues in the CDR3. Per germline, CDR1 SGDLS and CDR2 YYNGEE. The V end lost 4 bases, the J end lost 0 bases, and 17 bases lay between the germline ends. General study findings and limits: TIL clonotype persistence in blood showed no apparent association with response.

The source material was blood, sampled at baseline. The chain recombines TRBV9 with TRBJ2-1, with D possibly TRBD1 on 8 matching bases. The sequence was obtained from a person aged 25 to 85 with non-small cell lung cancer. The CDR3 DNA is TGTGCCAGCAGCCCCGGACAGGGAGGGACCTCCTACAATGAGCAGTTCTTC. This translates into CASSPGQGGTSYNEQFF.